This is a list of T cell receptor beta chains from one sample in a study of PD-1 blockade in classical Hodgkin lymphoma. Generated by immunoSEQ multiplex PCR, the TCRdb table keeps only in-frame clones and is missing some. The data show roughly 94,000 clones, approximately 94% seen once. Source: peripheral blood mononuclear cells (PBMCs), taken before the fourth cycle of nivolumab. The source of these receptors is a human donor with classical Hodgkin lymphoma. CDR3s include the opening cysteine and the closing phenylalanine or tryptophan. Fields, in order: J gene, V gene, CDR3 protein.

TRBJ2-7 | TRBV28 | CASHVQGGGEQYF
TRBJ2-1 | TRBV11-3 | CASSLDRSDEQFF
TRBJ1-1 | TRBV10-3 | CAISARDTNTEAFF
TRBJ1-5 | TRBV11-2 | CASSLLNQPQHF
TRBJ1-5 | TRBV19 | CASSRGQPQHF
TRBJ2-7 | TRBV28 | CASSLRQGRYEQYF
TRBJ2-3 | TRBV2 | CASPRGGDTQYF
TRBJ2-5 | TRBV7-9 | CASSSARDQEAQYF
TRBJ1-2 | TRBV5-8 | CASSPRVVLGYTF
TRBJ2-1 | TRBV28 | CASGGGAGAGVYNEQFF
TRBJ2-1 | TRBV12-1 | CASSPANEQFF
TRBJ1-2 | TRBV15 | CATSRVGVGYTF
TRBJ2-1 | TRBV7-2 | CASSLDRGSSNEQFF
TRBJ2-7 | TRBV27 | CASSWGLAGNEQYF
TRBJ2-1 | TRBV9 | CASSWTGLSSYNEQFF
TRBJ2-5 | TRBV6-5 | CASSSVQETQYF
TRBJ2-5 | TRBV5-1 | CASSRTGEETQYF
TRBJ2-1 | TRBV9 | CASSPDWLAGNEQFF
TRBJ1-1 | TRBV30 | CAWGWGQGATEAFF
TRBJ2-4 | TRBV19 | CASSIGSGRAKNIQYF
TRBJ2-3 | TRBV28 | CASSLGLTGTDTQYF
TRBJ2-4 | TRBV28 | CASSLGQGAKNIQYF
TRBJ2-5 | TRBV6-5 | CASSAERAGETQYF
TRBJ2-1 | TRBV5-1 | CASSMGWGTGFGNEQFF
TRBJ2-1 | TRBV5-6 | CASSPDRNRKYNEQFF
TRBJ1-2 | TRBV6-5 | CASSYQGRHGYTF
TRBJ1-5 | TRBV28 | CATEQGNNQPQHF
TRBJ2-5 | TRBV28 | CASSHDRGNWVETQYF
TRBJ1-4 | TRBV6-1 | CASSATGTAHQKLFF
TRBJ2-7 | TRBV6-5 | CASSNNRGLEQYF
TRBJ1-1 | TRBV11-2 | CASSRGLNTEAFF
TRBJ1-3 | TRBV5-1 | CASSPRGSGNTIYF
TRBJ2-2 | TRBV12-5 | CASTDRGGNTGELFF
TRBJ2-1 | TRBV6-5 | CASSRDNEQFF
TRBJ1-5 | TRBV18 | CASSPENRLNQPQHF
TRBJ2-7 | TRBV2 | CASRDSQSSYEQYF
TRBJ2-2 | TRBV27 | CASSLFGGPDGELFF
TRBJ2-7 | TRBV4-1 | CASSQGRSYEQYF
TRBJ2-3 | TRBV20-1 | CSAPTPDTQYF
TRBJ2-3 | TRBV28 | CASSLSPVDTDTQYF
TRBJ2-7 | TRBV2 | CASSPEAGTHRKGSTVKYF
TRBJ2-7 | TRBV27 | CASSSVPYSYEQYF
TRBJ2-4 | TRBV9 | CASSVGEPNIQYF
TRBJ2-7 | TRBV5-4 | CASSSRSTRDEQYF
TRBJ2-6 | TRBV7-9 | CASSLKGTSTRSGANVLTF